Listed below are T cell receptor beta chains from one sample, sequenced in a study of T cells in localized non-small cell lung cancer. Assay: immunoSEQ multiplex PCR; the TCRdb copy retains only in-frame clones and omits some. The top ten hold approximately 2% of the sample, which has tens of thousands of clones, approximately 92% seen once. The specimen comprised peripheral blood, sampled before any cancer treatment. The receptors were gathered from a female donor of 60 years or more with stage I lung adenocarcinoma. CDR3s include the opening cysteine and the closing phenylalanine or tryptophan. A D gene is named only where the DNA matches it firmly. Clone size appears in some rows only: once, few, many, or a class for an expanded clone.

TGTGCCAGCAGCCAGGACAGGGTGACCTACAATGAGCAGTTCTTC,CASSQDRVTYNEQFF,15,TRBJ2-1,.,TRBD1,TRBV7-2
TGTGCCAGCAGCGAGCGCCGGGGGCTTTCCTACAATGAGCAGTTCTTC,CASSERRGLSYNEQFF,16,TRBJ2-1,.,.,TRBV7-2
TGCGCCAGCAGCCAGGAACCCGGGACAGGGGCTTTCTTT,CASSQEPGTGAFF,13,TRBJ1-1,.,TRBD1,TRBV4-3
TGTGCCAGCAGTTACGGTAAATCGGCTGGCACAGATATGCAGTATTTT,CASSYGKSAGTDMQYF,16,TRBJ2-3,.,.,TRBV6-6
TGTGCCAGCAGTTTACAGGGCAGAGCTAGCACAGATACGCAGTATTTT,CASSLQGRASTDTQYF,16,TRBJ2-3,.,.,TRBV27
TGTGCCAGCTCACCACCCCCCGGGGGTTACGAGCAGTACTTC,CASSPPPGGYEQYF,14,TRBJ2-7,.,.,TRBV18
TGTGCCAGCAGCTTACCCAACCGTGAGGGAGGGCAGTATTTT,CASSLPNREGGQYF,14,TRBJ2-3,.,.,TRBV7-2
TGCGCCAGCAGCCAAGATCTTGGGCCCTATGGCTACACCTTC,CASSQDLGPYGYTF,14,TRBJ1-2,.,.,TRBV4-1
TGTGCCAGCAGCTCGACAGGGCGAGTGGGGGAAAAACTGTTTTTT,CASSSTGRVGEKLFF,15,TRBJ1-4,.,TRBD1,TRBV7-9
TGTGCCAGCAGTTCCAGCGGGGGGGCCCAAGAGACCCAGTACTTC,CASSSSGGAQETQYF,15,TRBJ2-5,once,TRBD2,TRBV27
TGTGCCAGCAATGGGGGGAAGGGCACTCAGCCCCAGCATTTT,CASNGGKGTQPQHF,14,TRBJ1-5,.,.,TRBV2
TGTGCCAGCAGCACTAAAAGCCCGCGGGGGGGCTTGGACGAGCAGTACTTC,CASSTKSPRGGLDEQYF,17,TRBJ2-7,.,.,TRBV21-1
TGTGCCAGCTCACCGGACAGACTGCCTGGGGCCAACGTCCTGACTTTC,CASSPDRLPGANVLTF,16,TRBJ2-6,.,.,TRBV18
TGTGCCAGCAGCCGAGGCCTGGGGACGGGTGCTGAAAAACTGTTTTTT,CASSRGLGTGAEKLFF,16,TRBJ1-4,.,.,TRBV5-4
TGTGCCAGCAGCCAAGTTGTCTTGGTCGGGAACTATGGCTACACCTTC,CASSQVVLVGNYGYTF,16,TRBJ1-2,.,.,TRBV14
TGTGCCAGCAGCTCGGGACAGACCACTGAAGCTTTCTTT,CASSSGQTTEAFF,13,TRBJ1-1,.,.,TRBV5-2
TGTGCCTGGAGTGAGTTTGTCTCAGCATACAATGAGCAGTTCTTC,CAWSEFVSAYNEQFF,15,TRBJ2-1,.,.,TRBV30
TGTGCCTGGAGTGTGAGACTTACGGACCCAAGGTCCTACGAGCAGTACTTC,CAWSVRLTDPRSYEQYF,17,TRBJ2-7,.,.,TRBV30
TGTGCCAGCAGGAGAGTGAGGGGGCGAGGCTATGGCTACACCTTC,CASRRVRGRGYGYTF,15,TRBJ1-2,.,TRBD1,TRBV2
TGTGCCTGGAGGACAGGAGCGCTAGAGCAGTACTTC,CAWRTGALEQYF,12,TRBJ2-7,once,.,TRBV30
TGTGCCAGCTCACAAGGGACAGGGCACACTGAAGCTTTCTTT,CASSQGTGHTEAFF,14,TRBJ1-1,.,TRBD1,TRBV18
TGTGCCAGCAGTGTGATTTCAAACTACAATGAGCAGTTCTTC,CASSVISNYNEQFF,14,TRBJ2-1,.,.,TRBV2
TGCGCCAGCAGCTTGGCTAGCGGGGGGGCCTCAGATACGCAGTATTTT,CASSLASGGASDTQYF,16,TRBJ2-3,.,TRBD2,TRBV5-1
TGTGCCAGCAGCTTGGACCCGCAATCGTCCCTTGGGGCTTTCTTT,CASSLDPQSSLGAFF,15,TRBJ1-1,once,.,TRBV5-5
TGTGCCAGCAGCCAAGGGAATTGGGGGGTCACTGAAGCTTTCTTT,CASSQGNWGVTEAFF,15,TRBJ1-1,.,.,TRBV7-3
TGTGCCAGCAGGGGGAAGACCTACGAGCAGTACTTC,CASRGKTYEQYF,12,TRBJ2-7,once,.,TRBV6-6
TGTGCCAGCAGCCCAGTACGGGACATTGGAAACACCATATATTTT,CASSPVRDIGNTIYF,15,TRBJ1-3,.,.,TRBV9
TGTGCCTGGAGTCCGGACAGTTACTATGGCTACACCTTC,CAWSPDSYYGYTF,13,TRBJ1-2,.,.,TRBV30
TGTGCCAGCAGCGAAGCTTGGCAGGGAGAGACCCAGTACTTC,CASSEAWQGETQYF,14,TRBJ2-5,.,.,TRBV6-1
TGTGCCAGCAGTTTAGGGGGGCGGCCGGGAAATGAGCAGTTCTTC,CASSLGGRPGNEQFF,15,TRBJ2-1,.,.,TRBV6-5
TGCGCCAGCAGCCGCGGACTAGCGAGCACAGATACGCAGTATTTT,CASSRGLASTDTQYF,15,TRBJ2-3,once,TRBD2,TRBV4-3
TGTGCCAGCACCAAACGGGGTTTACAGGGTGGATTCGACACTGAAGCTTTCTTT,CASTKRGLQGGFDTEAFF,18,TRBJ1-1,.,.,TRBV7-9
TGCGCCAGCAGCTTCGATTCTATTCTGGGCGGCTACACCTTC,CASSFDSILGGYTF,14,TRBJ1-2,.,.,TRBV5-1
TGTGCCAGCAGGCGACTAGCGGGGAAGACTTACGAGCAGTACTTC,CASRRLAGKTYEQYF,15,TRBJ2-7,.,TRBD2,TRBV2
TGTGCCAGTAGTACCCCCACGGGATCCTACAATGAGCAGTTCTTC,CASSTPTGSYNEQFF,15,TRBJ2-1,.,.,TRBV19
TGCAGCGTTGGAGGGGACAGGGGCATGGATACGCAGTATTTT,CSVGGDRGMDTQYF,14,TRBJ2-3,.,TRBD1,TRBV29-1
TGTGCCAGCAGTGAACATGTCACGAGCGAAGCTTTCTTT,CASSEHVTSEAFF,13,TRBJ1-1,once,.,TRBV6-1
TGCGCCAGCAGCCAAGAGGGCAGTAACTATGGCTACACCTTC,CASSQEGSNYGYTF,14,TRBJ1-2,.,.,TRBV4-3
TGTGCGACGGGCAAATCGAACACTGAAGCTTTCTTT,CATGKSNTEAFF,12,TRBJ1-1,.,.,TRBV7-9
TGCGCCAGCAGCCCCGGACAGGCGATTTATGGCTACACCTTC,CASSPGQAIYGYTF,14,TRBJ1-2,.,TRBD1,TRBV5-1
TGTGCCAGCAGCTTTGGGACTAGCGGATACAATGAGCAGTTCTTC,CASSFGTSGYNEQFF,15,TRBJ2-1,.,TRBD2,TRBV7-2
TGTGCCAGCAGTAATAGACAGGGGAAGGATTCACCCCTCCACTTT,CASSNRQGKDSPLHF,15,TRBJ1-6,.,TRBD1,TRBV6-5
TGTGCCAGCAGCTTAATGAGGGGGGGCCACGAGCAGTACTTC,CASSLMRGGHEQYF,14,TRBJ2-7,.,.,TRBV7-2
TGTGCCAGCAGCCTAACAGGGGGCGACTATGGCTACACCTTC,CASSLTGGDYGYTF,14,TRBJ1-2,.,TRBD1,TRBV7-2
TGCGCCAGCAGCTGGGCCACAGATACGCAGTATTTT,CASSWATDTQYF,12,TRBJ2-3,.,.,TRBV5-1